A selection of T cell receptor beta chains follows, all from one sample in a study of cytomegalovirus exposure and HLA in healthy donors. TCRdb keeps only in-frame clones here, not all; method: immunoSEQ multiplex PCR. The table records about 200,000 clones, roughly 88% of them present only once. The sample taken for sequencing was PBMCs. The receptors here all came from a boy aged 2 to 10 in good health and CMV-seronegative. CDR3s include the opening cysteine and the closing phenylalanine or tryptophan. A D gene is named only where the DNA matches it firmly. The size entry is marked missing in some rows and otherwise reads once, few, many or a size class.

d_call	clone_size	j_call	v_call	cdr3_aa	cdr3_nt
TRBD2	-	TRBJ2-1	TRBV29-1	CSVDGGSSYNEQFF	TGCAGCGTTGACGGGGGGAGCTCCTACAATGAGCAGTTCTTC
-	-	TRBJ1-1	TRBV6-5	CASSYSDSNTEAFF	TGTGCCAGCAGTTACTCGGACAGCAACACTGAAGCTTTCTTT
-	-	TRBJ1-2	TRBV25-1	CASSPEGGDYGYTF	TGTGCCAGCAGTCCAGAGGGGGGGGACTATGGCTACACCTTC
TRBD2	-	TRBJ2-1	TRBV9	CASSVARGTSLNEQFF	TGTGCCAGCAGCGTAGCTCGGGGGACTAGCCTCAATGAGCAGTTCTTC
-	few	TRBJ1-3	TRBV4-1	CASSQSGGNTIYF	TGCGCCAGCAGCCAATCGGGGGGAAACACCATATATTTT
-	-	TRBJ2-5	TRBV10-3	CAISESAGEETQYF	TGTGCCATCAGTGAGTCTGCTGGAGAGGAGACCCAGTACTTC
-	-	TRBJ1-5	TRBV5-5	CASGRQPDQPQHF	TGTGCCAGCGGGCGTCAGCCGGATCAGCCCCAGCATTTT
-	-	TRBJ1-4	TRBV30	CAWSVQGAANEKLFF	TGTGCCTGGAGTGTTCAAGGGGCGGCTAATGAAAAACTGTTTTTT
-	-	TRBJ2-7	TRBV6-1	CASSEALGQAGYEQYF	TGTGCCAGCAGTGAAGCGCTAGGGCAGGCGGGATACGAGCAGTACTTC
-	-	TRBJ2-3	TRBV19	CASSLPVGGPPDTQYF	TGTGCCAGTAGTCTCCCTGTCGGGGGGCCCCCAGATACGCAGTATTTT
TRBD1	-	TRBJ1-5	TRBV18	CASSATGLGQPQHF	TGTGCCAGCTCAGCGACAGGGCTCGGTCAGCCCCAGCATTTT
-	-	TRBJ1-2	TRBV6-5	CASSLAGGYGYTF	TGTGCCAGCAGTTTGGCGGGGGGCTATGGCTACACCTTC
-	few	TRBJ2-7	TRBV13	CASSPRAGPAYEQYF	TGTGCCAGCAGCCCCCGGGCGGGGCCGGCCTACGAGCAGTACTTC
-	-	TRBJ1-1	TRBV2	CASSGRGLGFF	TGTGCCAGCAGTGGAAGGGGTTTGGGTTTCTTT
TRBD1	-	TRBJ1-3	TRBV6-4	CASGTGVYSGNTIYF	TGTGCCAGCGGGACAGGGGTTTACTCTGGAAACACCATATATTTT
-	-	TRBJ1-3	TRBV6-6	CASTHLGDTIYF	TGTGCCAGCACTCATCTAGGGGACACCATATATTTT
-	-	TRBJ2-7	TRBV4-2	CASSQTGSYEQYF	TGTGCCAGCAGCCAAACCGGGTCTTACGAGCAGTACTTC